This TCR beta chain was identified during a study of T cells in localized non-small cell lung cancer. TCRdb's table, derived via immunoSEQ multiplex PCR, lists solely in-frame clones and lacks some. The data contain about 72,000 clones, approximately 84% of them singletons. This CDR3 is 15 amino acids long. With V trimmed by 6 bases and J by 4 bases, 10 bases remained unmatched. The germline gives CDR1 KGHSH, CDR2 LQKENI. On this clone: No antigen is known for it.

Study-wide results and limits: Uninvolved adjacent lung had the highest recorded T cell clonality, with tumor below it.

The input for sequencing was peripheral blood, taken before any cancer treatment. The source is an older female donor with stage I lung adenocarcinoma. The genes are TRBV18 and TRBJ1-2, with 8 bases matching TRBD1. CDR3 sequence: CASSPEGQAFYGYTF. In DNA form, the CDR3 reads TGTGCCAGCTCCCCGGAGGGACAGGCATTCTATGGCTACACCTTC. Complete variable domain (other parts from reference TRBV18 and TRBJ1-2): NAGVMQNPRHLVRRRGQEARLRCSPMKGHSHVYWYRQLPEEGLKFMVYLQKENIIDESGMPKERFSAEFPKEGPSILRIQQVVRGDSAAYFCASSPEGQAFYGYTFGSGTRLTVV.